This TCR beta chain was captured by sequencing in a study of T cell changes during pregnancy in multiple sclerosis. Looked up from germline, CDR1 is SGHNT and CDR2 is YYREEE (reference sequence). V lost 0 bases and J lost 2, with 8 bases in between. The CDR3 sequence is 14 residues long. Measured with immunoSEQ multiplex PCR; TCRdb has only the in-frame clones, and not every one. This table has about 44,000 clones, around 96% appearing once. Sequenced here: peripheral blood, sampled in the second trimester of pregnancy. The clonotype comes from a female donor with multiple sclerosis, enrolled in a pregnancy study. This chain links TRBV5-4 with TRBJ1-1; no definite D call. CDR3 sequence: CASSLVRSNTEAFF. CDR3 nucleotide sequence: TGTGCCAGCAGCTTGGTGAGGTCCAACACTGAAGCTTTCTTT.